Listed here are 30 T cell receptor beta chains from one sample, sequenced in a study of blood T cell repertoires in COVID-19. Assay used: immunoSEQ multiplex PCR; TCRdb lists only in-frame clones, some missing. The sample lists approximately 300,000 clones; approximately 92% were seen once. The sample taken for sequencing was peripheral blood. Every receptor here comes from a woman between 25 and 40 years old with COVID-19, enrolled during active disease.

The chain carries TRBV4-3 and TRBJ2-1; tentatively, D is TRBD2 (5 bases). With 4 bases removed from V and 4 bases from J, the gap between germline ends came to 14 bases. The CDR3 contains 15 residues. Germline loops: CDR1 LGHNA, CDR2 YSLEER. CDR3 in amino acids: CASSRGRERYNEQFF. CDR3 in DNA: TGCGCCAGCAGCCGGGGAAGGGAGAGGTACAATGAGCAGTTCTTC.

This chain joins TRBV28 and TRBJ2-5; D may be TRBD2 (5 bases). This CDR3 spans 15 amino acids. V was trimmed by 2 bases and J by 1 base, leaving 11 bases between them. The germline gives CDR1 MDHEN, CDR2 SYDVKM. CDR3 in amino acids: CASSLPRGIQETQYF. The CDR3 DNA reads as TGTGCCAGCAGTTTACCTCGGGGAATCCAAGAGACCCAGTACTTC.

This clone was observed a handful of times. CDR3 sequence (DNA): TGTGCCAGCACCGTGGACAGGGGGCTTGGAGATACGCAGTATTTT. Translating it yields CASTVDRGLGDTQYF. V usage is TRBV28 and J usage is TRBJ2-3, with 11 nucleotides matching TRBD1. The V gene's germline CDR1 is MDHEN and CDR2 SYDVKM. Losses at the gene ends were 7 bases for V and 5 bases for J; bases not matched to a gene: 8. This CDR3 spans 15 amino acids.

The chain is built from TRBV12-3 or TRBV12-4 and TRBJ2-1; 8 bases agree with TRBD1. V shed 5 bases, J shed 12 bases, and the junction held 6 bases outside the gene matches. This CDR3 spans 12 amino acids. CDR3 amino acids: CASSNYRGSQFF. The CDR3 DNA reads TGTGCCAGCAGTAATTACAGGGGGTCGCAGTTCTTC.

V gene TRBV10-3 combines with J gene TRBJ1-5; TRBD1 is a possible D gene (5 bases). CDR1 and CDR2 from the germline V gene are ENHRY and SYGVKD. Trimming stripped 3 bases from V and 0 bases from J, with 18 bases between. This CDR3 is built from 18 residues. The CDR3 loop reads CAISDHSGGVYSNQPQHF. In DNA, the CDR3 is TGTGCCATCAGTGACCACAGTGGGGGGGTATATAGCAATCAGCCCCAGCATTTT.

The J gene is TRBJ1-4, the V gene TRBV28; 7 positions match TRBD1. The germline V gene encodes CDR1 MDHEN and CDR2 SYDVKM. Germline trimming cut 5 bases from V and 1 base from J; bases unmatched to any gene: 16. The CDR3 consists of 19 residues. In DNA form, the CDR3 reads TGTGCCAGCAGTCCACTCACGACAGGGATGGCCTTAACTAATGAAAAACTGTTTTTT. This translates into CASSPLTTGMALTNEKLFF.

J is TRBJ2-2 and V is TRBV9; 8 bases align to TRBD1. V lost 0 bases to trimming and J lost 5 bases; unmatched junction nucleotides: 3. The CDR3 sequence is 15 residues long. Germline V gene sequence: CDR1 SGDLS, CDR2 YYNGEE. Here the CDR3 reads CASSVGRGRTGELFF. The CDR3 nucleotides read TGTGCCAGCAGCGTAGGCAGGGGGCGTACCGGGGAGCTGTTTTTT.

V gene TRBV24-1 combines with J gene TRBJ2-7; D perhaps matches TRBD1 (5 bases). CDR1 is KGHDR and CDR2 is SFDVKD in the germline V gene. The CDR3 has 13 amino acids. The V and J ends lost 6 bases and 1 base respectively, with 9 bases between them. As DNA, the CDR3 is TGTGCCACCAGTACAGGTTCTTCCTACGAGCAGTACTTC. Translating gives CATSTGSSYEQYF.

The chain recombines TRBV3-1 (or the pseudogene TRBV3-2) with TRBJ2-2; 9 bases match TRBD2. This CDR3 spans 15 amino acids. CDR1 is LGHDT, CDR2 YNNKEL, per germline (reference sequence). Unmatched junction bases numbered 4, after V lost 1 base and J lost 7 bases. CDR3 region: CASSQVSGRSGELFF. The CDR3, as DNA: TGTGCCAGCAGCCAAGTTAGCGGGAGAAGCGGGGAGCTGTTTTTT.

The chain couples TRBV10-3 to TRBJ1-3, with 7 bases matching TRBD1. CDR1 and CDR2 from the germline V gene are ENHRY and SYGVKD. V was pared by 10 bases and J by 7 bases, with 13 bases of the junction left unmatched. This CDR3 region has 14 residues. CDR3 coding DNA: TGTGCCACCTCGGGACAGTCTCGCCTTAACACCATATATTTT. Encoded protein: CATSGQSRLNTIYF.

The chain carries TRBV27 and TRBJ2-5; D may be TRBD1 (5 bases). CDR3 size: 14 residues. CDR1 and CDR2 from the germline V gene are MNHEY and SMNVEV (reference sequence). Trimming cost V 5 bases and J 5 bases, with 15 bases left between them. CDR3 in amino acids: CASSPPGFLETQYF. The DNA for the CDR3 is TGTGCCAGCAGTCCACCAGGGTTCCTGGAGACCCAGTACTTC.

The chain combines TRBV9 with TRBJ2-7; a weak D match, TRBD1 (5 bases). V was pared by 4 bases and J by 0 bases, with 14 bases between. The V gene's germline CDR1 is SGDLS and CDR2 YYNGEE. This CDR3 region has 15 residues. As DNA, the CDR3 is TGTGCCAGCAGCCCCCTAGGGGATAGCTCCTACGAGCAGTACTTC. It translates to CASSPLGDSSYEQYF.

This chain links TRBV28 with TRBJ1-5; the D gene is possibly TRBD1 (5 bases). In germline, CDR1 is MDHEN, CDR2 SYDVKM. With 1 base removed from V and 3 bases from J, the gap between germline ends came to 13 bases. The CDR3 runs 16 residues. CDR3 sequence (DNA): TGTGCCAGCAGTTTATTAGACGGGACTCTCAATCAGCCCCAGCATTTT. Translation gives CASSLLDGTLNQPQHF.

A single count supports this clone. The rearrangement joins TRBV6-6 to TRBJ1-1, with D unclear. The CDR3 covers 13 residues. Germline CDR1 is MNHNY and CDR2 is SVGAGI (reference sequence). Trimming took off 8 bases at V and 2 bases at J, with 12 bases between the two ends. The CDR3 reads CASLQWSNTEAFF. The CDR3 bases are TGTGCCAGCCTCCAGTGGAGTAACACTGAAGCTTTCTTT.

V and J are TRBV10-3 and TRBJ1-6; D is uncertain. The ends were cut back, 0 bases at V and 7 bases at J, with 4 bases in the middle. The CDR3 length is 13 residues. Germline V CDR1 and CDR2: ENHRY, SYGVKD. The CDR3 DNA is TGTGCCATCAGTGAGTCCGGGAATTCACCCCTCCACTTT. This translates into CAISESGNSPLHF.

The chain couples TRBV9 to TRBJ2-2; 8 nucleotides agree with TRBD2. The germline gives CDR1 SGDLS, CDR2 YYNGEE. This CDR3 is 15 amino acids long. Trimming took 4 bases from V and 4 from J; bases not matched to a gene: 6. The CDR3: CASSPGLAVTGELFF. CDR3 nucleotide sequence: TGTGCCAGCAGCCCCGGACTAGCCGTCACCGGGGAGCTGTTTTTT.

The chain employs TRBV6-5 and TRBJ1-3; D ambiguous. The CDR3 extends over 15 amino acids. Germline assignment: CDR1 MNHEY and CDR2 SVGAGI. V gave up 6 bases and J gave up 2 bases, with 14 bases separating them. The chain's CDR3 is CASRIQTGAGNTIYF. Written as DNA, the CDR3 is TGTGCCAGCAGGATCCAGACCGGAGCTGGAAACACCATATATTTT.

The J gene is TRBJ2-2, the V gene TRBV7-8; D perhaps matches TRBD1 (6 bases). The V gene's germline CDR1 is SGHVS and CDR2 FQNEAQ. Trimming took off 1 base at V and 9 bases at J, with 15 bases between the two ends. This CDR3 comprises 15 residues. CDR3 DNA: TGTGCCAGCAGCTTAGACAGGGAAGTACTCCGGGAGCTGTTTTTT. Translation gives CASSLDREVLRELFF.

This clone is a singleton in its sample. The gene calls are TRBV6-2 or TRBV6-3 and TRBJ2-5; D is unresolved. CDR1 MNHEY and CDR2 SVGEGT come from the germline V gene. V was cut by 0 bases and J by 9 bases, with 5 bases left in between. CDR3 size: 11 residues. The CDR3 coding sequence is TGTGCCAGCAGTTACTCGGCCTCCCAGTACTTC. It yields the protein CASSYSASQYF.

The CDR3 here is CAIRGGTGTTEAFF. Here the CDR3 DNA reads TGTGCCATCAGGGGGGGGACAGGGACGACTGAAGCTTTCTTT. The genes are TRBV10-3 and TRBJ1-1; 9 bases are a match to TRBD1. The CDR3 is made up of 14 amino acids. From germline, CDR1 is ENHRY and CDR2 SYGVKD. The J segment lost 5 bases and the V segment lost 6 bases, leaving 7 bases of the junction unmatched.

This clone occurred once. The gene calls are TRBV4-3 and TRBJ2-5, with D possibly being TRBD2 (6 bases). V was pared by 1 base and J by 1 base, with 16 bases between. Germline V gene data show CDR1 as LGHNA and CDR2 as YSLEER. The CDR3 covers 17 residues. DNA of the CDR3: TGCGCCAGCAGCCAAGCTGGTAGCGGAGAGCCCCAAGAGACCCAGTACTTC. Translation gives CASSQAGSGEPQETQYF.

This clone was counted between two and nine times. The rearrangement links TRBV6-4 to TRBJ1-5; D not resolved. Germline V gene lookup returns CDR1 MRHNA and CDR2 SNTAGT. The CDR3 has 15 amino acids. V was cut by 4 bases and J by 2 bases, with 12 bases left in between. The CDR3 spells CASSAPTKGNQPQHF. In DNA form, the CDR3 reads TGTGCCAGCAGTGCCCCGACTAAGGGCAATCAGCCCCAGCATTTT.

The rearrangement links TRBV5-4 to TRBJ2-2, with TRBD2 matching over 8 bases. Trimming took 0 bases from V and 2 from J; bases not matched to a gene: 6. This CDR3 has 17 amino acids. Germline V gene data show CDR1 as SGHNT and CDR2 as YYREEE (reference sequence). In DNA form, the CDR3 reads TGTGCCAGCAGCTTGGGACTAGCGAAGATAAACACCGGGGAGCTGTTTTTT. This codes for CASSLGLAKINTGELFF.

This clone appeared once. The chain uses TRBV6-4 and TRBJ1-2; D gene ambiguous. Germline V gene sequence: CDR1 MRHNA, CDR2 SNTAGT. The CDR3 loop spans 14 amino acids. Trimming took 3 bases from V and 4 from J, leaving 12 bases between them. The CDR3, as DNA: TGTGCCAGCAGTGAGTCCTTTCCCTCCTATGGCTACACCTTC. This encodes CASSESFPSYGYTF.

This clone was counted ten times or more. V gene TRBV7-2 combines with J gene TRBJ2-7; perhaps TRBD2 as D (6 bases). Trimming stripped 5 bases from V and 2 bases from J, with 16 bases between. The CDR3 is 15 residues long. Germline V gene lookup returns CDR1 SGHTA and CDR2 FQGNSA. DNA for the CDR3: TGTGCCAGCAGCGTGGGGGGTCTAACCCCCTACGAGCAGTACTTC. Protein product: CASSVGGLTPYEQYF.

The rearrangement joins TRBV7-8 to TRBJ2-1; D is undetermined. V was shortened by 1 base and J by 4 bases, with 11 bases between the two germline ends. Germline CDR1 and CDR2: SGHVS and FQNEAQ. The CDR3 totals 15 residues. This CDR3 is CASSLESGQYNEQFF. In DNA form, the CDR3 reads TGTGCCAGCAGCTTAGAGTCTGGGCAGTACAATGAGCAGTTCTTC.

This chain links TRBV6-2 or TRBV6-3 with TRBJ2-1; D is perhaps TRBD1 (6 bases). Trimming cost V 6 bases and J 4 bases, with 10 bases left between them. The CDR3 sequence is 13 residues long. Germline V lookup: CDR1 MNHEY, CDR2 SVGEGT. For the CDR3, the DNA is TGTGCCAGCAGCCCGGACAGATACAATGAGCAGTTCTTC. Translation gives CASSPDRYNEQFF.

This chain connects TRBV4-3 to TRBJ2-3, with 7 bases aligning to TRBD2. V dropped 8 bases and J dropped 0; count of bases not matched to a gene: 2. This CDR3 comprises 13 residues. Looked up from germline, CDR1 is LGHNA and CDR2 is YSLEER. The CDR3 coding sequence is TGCGCCAGCGGGCGGGGGAGCACAGATACGCAGTATTTT. It encodes CASGRGSTDTQYF.

CDR3 nucleotides: TGTGCCAGTAGTATCTTTGAACAGGACACTGAAGCTTTCTTT. Protein: CASSIFEQDTEAFF. The gene calls are TRBV19 and TRBJ1-1, with D possibly matching TRBD1 (5 bases). This CDR3 comprises 14 residues. The ends were cut back, 3 bases at V and 3 bases at J, with 11 bases in the middle. Germline CDR1 LNHDA, CDR2 SQIVND (reference sequence). Complete variable domain (other parts from reference TRBV19 and TRBJ1-1): DGGITQSPKYLFRKEGQNVTLSCEQNLNHDAMYWYRQDPGQGLRLIYYSQIVNDFQKGDIAEGYSVSREKKESFPLTVTSAQKNPTAFYLCASSIFEQDTEAFFGQGTRLTVV.

The V call is TRBV5-4, the J call TRBJ2-7, with D perhaps TRBD2 (5 bases). V was clipped by 4 bases and J by 4 bases, with 18 bases between them. Per the germline V gene, CDR1 is SGHNT and CDR2 is YYREEE (reference sequence). The CDR3 spans 15 residues. CDR3 residues: CASSLGVGVAYEQYF. CDR3 DNA: TGTGCCAGCAGCCTCGGGGTGGGAGTCGCATACGAGCAGTACTTC.